This is a list of T cell receptor beta chains from one sample in a study of type 1 regulatory T cells. MiXCR, applied by TCRdb to the reads, yields one record per CDR3 protein. Of 80,000 to 100,000 distinct CDR3 sequences listed, 25% to 40% were seen once; the top ten hold around 2.2%. Sequencing was done on a sample of CD4+ T cells, either the whole sample or a sorted fraction (not recorded which). The receptors were sampled from a human donor in good health. The CDR3 runs from the conserved cysteine through the conserved F or W. A D gene is named only where the DNA matches it firmly. Clone size is shown for a subset of rows, as once, few, many or a class of expanded clone.

>-|TRBV12-3/TRBV12-4|TRBD2|TRBJ2-2
CASTISAPSGARGTGELFF
TGTGCCAGCACCATTTCTGCGCCTAGCGGGGCCCGTGGCACCGGGGAGCTGTTTTTT
>many|TRBV6-5|TRBD2|TRBJ2-3
CASSYFASGSTDTQYF
TGTGCCAGCAGTTACTTTGCTAGCGGGAGCACAGATACGCAGTATTTT
>-|TRBV18|-|TRBJ1-1
CASSPQRGSGNTEAFF
TGTGCCAGCTCCCCCCAACGAGGGTCGGGGAACACTGAAGCTTTCTTC
>-|TRBV21-1|-|TRBJ1-1
CASRTGGDTEAFF
TGTGCCAGCAGGACAGGGGGGGACACTGAAGCTTTCTTT
>few|TRBV18|TRBD1|TRBJ1-5
CASSPFRGQGGNQPQHF
TGTGCCAGCTCACCGTTCCGCGGGCAGGGGGGCAATCAGCCCCAGCATTTT
>few|TRBV27|TRBD1|TRBJ2-7
CASSPSTGGGEQYF
TGTGCCAGCAGTCCATCGACAGGGGGAGGGGAGCAGTACTTC
>few|TRBV19|TRBD1|TRBJ2-5
CASSGTGHKETQYF
TGTGCCAGTAGTGGGACAGGGCATAAAGAGACCCAGTACTTC
>many|TRBV5-4|-|TRBJ2-7
CASSLDAGPYEQYF
TGTGCCAGCAGCTTGGATGCGGGGCCCTACGAGCAGTACTTC
>-|TRBV19|TRBD1|TRBJ2-2
CASRPGQGFGELFF
TGTGCCAGCAGGCCGGGACAGGGGTTCGGGGAGCTGTTTTTT
>-|TRBV7-6|-|TRBJ1-4
CASSSIRDKPGEKLFF
TGTGCCAGCAGCTCAATCAGAGACAAGCCGGGTGAAAAACTGTTTTTT
>-|TRBV20-1|TRBD2|TRBJ2-7
CSAPGLAYEQYF
TGCAGTGCTCCGGGACTAGCCTACGAGCAGTACTTC
>-|TRBV15|-|TRBJ1-2
CATSRDETRAGYTF
TGTGCCACCAGCAGAGATGAGACTCGGGCTGGCTACACCTTC
>few|TRBV12-3/TRBV12-4|TRBD1|TRBJ2-6
CASSPTGAGANVLTF
TGTGCCAGCAGCCCTACAGGGGCTGGGGCCAACGTCCTGACTTTC
>-|TRBV14|-|TRBJ2-3
CASNQIGDTQYF
TGTGCCAGCAATCAGATAGGAGATACGCAGTATTTT
>few|TRBV2|-|TRBJ2-7
CASSQGTTNEQYF
TGTGCCAGCAGTCAGGGGACCACCAACGAGCAGTACTTC
>-|TRBV20-1|TRBD2|TRBJ2-5
CSAGLAGEQETQYF
TGCAGTGCTGGGCTAGCGGGAGAACAAGAGACCCAGTACTTC
>-|TRBV4-2|-|TRBJ2-7
CASSQDGRSMQYF
TGTGCCAGCAGCCAAGATGGTAGGAGCATGCAGTACTTC
>few|TRBV30|-|TRBJ2-5
CAWSVLETQYF
TGTGCCTGGAGTGTACTGGAGACCCAGTACTTC
>-|TRBV29-1|TRBD2|TRBJ2-2
CSVTSGSTTGELFF
TGCAGTGTTACTAGCGGGAGTACCACCGGGGAGCTGTTTTTT
>few|TRBV19|TRBD1|TRBJ2-5
CASTGAGGLETQYF
TGTGCCAGTACCGGGGCAGGGGGCCTCGAGACCCAGTACTTC
>-|TRBV3-1|TRBD2|TRBJ2-7
CASSSTSGGGEQYF
TGTGCCAGCAGCTCCACTAGCGGAGGGGGCGAGCAGTACTTC
>-|TRBV6-5|-|TRBJ2-7
CASSYASRGPYEQYF
TGTGCCAGCAGTTACGCGTCTAGGGGTCCCTACGAGCAGTACTTC
>few|TRBV27|TRBD2|TRBJ2-1
CASSFGGTSGALNEQFF
TGTGCCAGCAGTTTCGGGGGGACTAGCGGGGCCCTCAATGAGCAGTTCTTC
>-|TRBV20-1|-|TRBJ2-3
CSAAKAGSTDTQYF
TGCAGTGCCGCTAAAGCGGGCAGCACAGATACGCAGTATTTT
>-|TRBV2|-|TRBJ1-5
CATEGGKGNQPQHF
TGTGCCACGGAAGGGGGAAAAGGCAATCAGCCCCAGCATTTT
>many|TRBV12-3/TRBV12-4|-|TRBJ2-2
CASTLSAGTGELFF
TGTGCCAGCACCCTCAGCGCAGGGACCGGGGAGCTGTTTTTT
>-|TRBV6-6|-|TRBJ1-1
CASSYGGGWTEAFF
TGTGCCAGCAGTTACGGGGGGGGCTGGACTGAAGCTTTCTTT